The clone carrying this T cell receptor beta chain was recorded only once. At one end, the junction sequence differs from germline, possibly due to a read error. Germline V CDR1 and CDR2: SGHRS, YFSETQ. This CDR3 has 11 amino acids. The data were taken from a study of blood T cell repertoires in COVID-19. For the study at large: Collection of acute and convalescent COVID-19 samples took place in the United States, Italy and Spain. From T cells, B-cell-depleted T cells, or PBMCs came the material, which was cDNA or gDNA.

Original analysis: Reference gene primer amplification gave nucleated cell count estimates. Repertoires were generated with immunoSEQ multiplex PCR, while TCRdb's copy carries only in-frame clones and drops some. V, J and clone size reflect that table, while D and trimming were determined from the DNA. This table holds approximately 53,000 clones, 87% found once. This chain joins TRBV5-1 and TRBJ2-7; 8 bases are shared with TRBD1. The sample was peripheral blood. The receptor's source is a woman older than 75 with COVID-19, enrolled during active disease. The CDR3, as DNA: TGCGCCAGCAGTTTACCGCCGGGACAGGTTTTC. This encodes CASSLPPGQVF.